Listed here are 23 T cell receptor beta chains from one sample, sequenced in a study of identical twins. TCRdb analysed the 5' RACE reads with MiXCR anew, one entry per CDR3 protein. The top ten clones hold around 0.98% of a sample with about 660,000 distinct CDR3 sequences, about 9.4% of them seen once. Separately, the same data were catalogued under a study of yellow fever vaccine responses in identical twins.

What was sequenced was PBMCs. The source is a woman under 30 in good health.

This clonotype was seen many times. This chain links TRBV4-3 with TRBJ2-1; no reliable D call. Per germline, CDR1 LGHNA and CDR2 YSLEER. The germline V and J ends were trimmed by 1 base and 10 bases, with 14 bases remaining between them. This CDR3 comprises 14 residues. DNA for the CDR3: TGCGCCAGCAGCCAAGCGCACATTTCGAACGAGCAGTTCTTC. Translating gives CASSQAHISNEQFF.

This clonotype showed up many times. The V gene is TRBV10-2, the J gene TRBJ2-5; 7 bases are a match to TRBD1. This CDR3 is 14 amino acids long. The V gene end was trimmed by 3 bases and the J gene end by 4 bases; junction bases not matched to a gene: 5. CDR1 is WSHSY, CDR2 SAAADI, per germline. The CDR3 DNA follows: TGCGCCAGCAGTGAAACAGGGGTCCCAGAGACCCAGTACTTC. As protein: CASSETGVPETQYF.

There are a few counts of this clonotype. The chain uses TRBV7-9 and TRBJ1-4; no clear D. The V and J ends lost 5 bases and 4 bases respectively, with 11 bases between them. The CDR3 totals 14 residues. Germline-derived CDR1 and CDR2 are SEHNR and FQNEAQ (reference sequence). This chain's CDR3 is CASSPVQSNEKLFF. CDR3 DNA: TGTGCCAGCAGCCCGGTTCAGAGTAATGAAAAACTGTTTTTT.

This clonotype was recorded at least ten times. The rearrangement joins TRBV7-9 to TRBJ2-7; D call uncertain. Germline V gene lookup returns CDR1 SEHNR and CDR2 FQNEAQ (reference sequence). V was clipped by 0 bases and J by 3 bases, with 9 bases between them. The CDR3 is 14 amino acids. As DNA, the CDR3 is TGTGCCAGCAGCTTAGCTTCTGGGGTCTACGAGCAGTACTTC. Translating it yields CASSLASGVYEQYF.

The chain is built from TRBV7-9 and TRBJ2-5; D gene unclear. With 5 bases removed from V and 5 bases from J, the gap between germline ends came to 21 bases. The germline V gene has CDR1 SEHNR and CDR2 FQNEAQ (reference sequence). CDR3 length equals 16 residues. CDR3 sequence: CASSPEEDLAVETQYF. In DNA form, the CDR3 reads TGTGCCAGCAGCCCCGAGGAAGATTTGGCCGTTGAGACCCAGTACTTC. Full variable domain (missing parts from reference TRBV7-9 and TRBJ2-5): DTGVSQNPRHKITKRGQNVTFRCDPISEHNRLYWYRQTLGQGPEFLTYFQNEAQLEKSRLLSDRFSAERPKGSFSTLEIQRTEQGDSAMYLCASSPEEDLAVETQYFGPGTRLLVL.

This clonotype has only a few counts. The chain links TRBV24-1 to TRBJ2-5; D not resolved. The CDR3 consists of 12 residues. Trimming stripped 1 base from V and 9 bases from J, with 8 bases between. Per the germline V gene, CDR1 is KGHDR and CDR2 is SFDVKD. As DNA, the CDR3 is TGTGCCACCAGTGATTTCGGTAAAGCCCAGTACTTC. Protein: CATSDFGKAQYF.

This clonotype was seen many times. The genes are TRBV4-2 and TRBJ2-1; no reliable D call. The CDR3 extends over 13 amino acids. CDR1 is LGHNA and CDR2 is YNFKEQ in the germline V gene. Trimming removed 2 bases at V and 10 bases at J, with 12 bases between. CDR3 region: CASSQKGAGEQFF. The CDR3 coding sequence is TGTGCCAGCAGCCAAAAGGGTGCAGGCGAGCAGTTCTTC.

This sequence joins TRBV5-5 and TRBJ2-7; 10 positions agree with TRBD2. This CDR3 region has 16 residues. The germline CDR1 and CDR2 sequences are SGHKS and YYEKEE (reference sequence). The V gene end was trimmed by 4 bases and the J gene end by 4 bases; junction bases not matched to a gene: 11. DNA for the CDR3: TGTGCCAGCAGCGTATACGGGACTAGCGTCCTTTACGAGCAGTACTTC. Its protein is CASSVYGTSVLYEQYF.

CDR3 bases: TGCGCCAGCAGCTCCCCAGGGACAGCCGGGAACTATGGCTACACCTTC. Protein product: CASSSPGTAGNYGYTF. The rearrangement links TRBV5-1 to TRBJ1-2; 7 bases line up with TRBD1. J was trimmed by 2 bases and V by 3 bases; bases with no gene match: 10. The CDR3 extends over 16 amino acids. Germline CDR1 and CDR2: SGHRS and YFSETQ.

CDR3 coding DNA: TGTGCCAGCAGTGATACGTTGCGGGGTGAACAACTTACGCAGTATTTT. This sequence encodes CASSDTLRGEQLTQYF. The chain carries TRBV6-4 and TRBJ2-3, with D maybe TRBD2 (6 bases). CDR1 is MRHNA, CDR2 SNTAGT, per germline. The CDR3 extends over 16 amino acids. Trimming pared 3 bases from V and 8 bases from J, leaving 21 bases between.

This clonotype was seen at least ten times. J is TRBJ2-1 and V is TRBV7-2; the D gene is possibly TRBD2 (6 bases). The V end lost 1 base, the J end lost 6 bases, and 13 bases lay between the germline ends. From germline, CDR1 is SGHTA and CDR2 FQGNSA. The CDR3 sequence is 15 residues long. DNA for the CDR3: TGTGCCAGCAGCTTAGGCGGGGCCACCCTCAATGAGCAGTTCTTC. Its protein is CASSLGGATLNEQFF.

This clonotype was seen a few times. This sequence joins TRBV20-1 and TRBJ2-7; 8 nucleotides match TRBD2. Germline V CDR1 and CDR2: DFQATT, SNEGSKA (reference sequence). With V trimmed by 5 bases and J by 5 bases, 8 bases remained unmatched. The CDR3 totals 13 residues. The CDR3: CSAVTSGFNEQYF. The CDR3 nucleotides are TGCAGTGCTGTTACTAGCGGATTTAACGAGCAGTACTTC.

There are a few counts of this clonotype. J is TRBJ2-7 and V is TRBV27; D is perhaps TRBD1 (5 bases). This CDR3 region has 15 residues. The V end was cut by 4 bases, the J end by 6 bases, with 19 bases between. Germline CDR1 MNHEY, CDR2 SMNVEV (reference sequence). This CDR3 reads CASSWGTPDPLEQYF. The CDR3 region has the DNA TGTGCCAGCAGTTGGGGCACCCCGGACCCTCTCGAGCAGTACTTC.

The chain combines TRBV9 with TRBJ2-5; perhaps TRBD1 as D (6 bases). Germline V CDR1 and CDR2: SGDLS, YYNGEE. The V gene lost 3 bases and the J gene lost 0 bases, with 12 bases spanning the gap. The CDR3 length is 15 residues. In DNA form, the CDR3 reads TGTGCCAGCAGCGGCCTGACAGGCTACCAAGAGACCCAGTACTTC. It is translated as CASSGLTGYQETQYF.

V usage is TRBV19 and J usage is TRBJ2-3, with a tentative D call TRBD2 (7 bases). Trimming pared 6 bases from V and 1 base from J, leaving 14 bases between. Germline CDR1 is LNHDA and CDR2 is SQIVND (reference sequence). CDR3 length: 15 amino acids. CDR3 protein: CASRSGGAGTDTQYF. Written as DNA, the CDR3 is TGTGCCAGTAGATCGGGGGGCGCGGGCACAGATACGCAGTATTTT.

This clonotype was observed a few times. The V call is TRBV14, the J call TRBJ2-7; 9 bases are shared with TRBD2. Germline trimming cut 1 base from V and 2 bases from J; bases unmatched to any gene: 6. Germline lookup yields CDR1 SGHDN and CDR2 FVKESK. The CDR3 is 16 residues long. For the CDR3, the DNA is TGTGCCAGCAGCCAAGGTTGGGCTAGCGGGACCTACGAGCAGTACTTC. Amino acid sequence: CASSQGWASGTYEQYF. Using reference TRBV14 and TRBJ2-7 for the parts outside the CDR3, the full variable domain is EAGVTQFPSHSVIEKGQTVTLRCDPISGHDNLYWYRRVMGKEIKFLLHFVKESKQDESGMPNNRFLAERTGGTYSTLKVQPAELEDSGVYFCASSQGWASGTYEQYFGPGTRLTVT.

The chain couples TRBV7-2 to TRBJ2-1, with TRBD2 as a possible D gene (6 bases). V gave up 6 bases and J gave up 5 bases, with 14 bases separating them. The CDR3 is made up of 14 amino acids. Per the germline V gene, CDR1 is SGHTA and CDR2 is FQGNSA. This CDR3 reads CASSLAGHNNEQFF. The CDR3 DNA follows: TGTGCCAGCAGTCTCGCGGGGCACAACAATGAGCAGTTCTTC.

The rearrangement links TRBV7-2 to TRBJ2-3; tentatively, D is TRBD2 (6 bases). Trimming removed 3 bases at V and 5 bases at J, with 18 bases between. The germline V gene encodes CDR1 SGHTA and CDR2 FQGNSA. The CDR3 contains 16 residues. CDR3 DNA: TGTGCCAGCAGCTTGTTGGGCCCTAGCGTCGAAGATACGCAGTATTTT. Residues: CASSLLGPSVEDTQYF.

This clonotype was seen many times. CDR3 bases: TGTGCCAGCAGCCGGGACAGGGCCTATGGCTACACCTTC. Amino acid sequence: CASSRDRAYGYTF. The chain recombines TRBV3-1 with TRBJ1-2; TRBD1 matches at 9 bases. The CDR3 is 13 residues long. J gave up 4 bases and V 4 bases, and 1 base lay outside the gene matches. Germline CDR1 and CDR2: LGHDT and YNNKEL (reference sequence).

There are a few counts of this clonotype. The chain has TRBV7-2 and TRBJ2-6; maybe TRBD1 (6 bases). The CDR3 totals 15 residues. Germline CDR1 is SGHTA and CDR2 is FQGNSA. The V gene lost 2 bases and the J gene lost 3 bases, with 8 bases spanning the gap. The CDR3, as DNA: TGTGCCAGCAGCTTAAACAGGGTTGGGGCCAACGTCCTGACTTTC. Its translation is CASSLNRVGANVLTF. Filled out from reference TRBV7-2 and TRBJ2-6, the complete variable domain reads GAGVSQSPSNKVTEKGKDVELRCDPISGHTALYWYRQSLGQGLEFLIYFQGNSAPDKSGLPSDRFSAERTGGSVSTLTIQRTQQEDSAVYLCASSLNRVGANVLTFGAGSRLTVL.

This clonotype has just a few counts. The rearrangement joins TRBV7-9 to TRBJ1-3; D is undetermined. Trimming pared 0 bases from V and 2 bases from J, leaving 14 bases between. CDR1 and CDR2 from the germline V gene are SEHNR and FQNEAQ (reference sequence). This CDR3 spans 17 amino acids. The CDR3 region is CASSLAGRRLTGNTIYF. In nucleotides, the CDR3 is TGTGCCAGCAGCTTAGCTGGGAGACGACTTACTGGAAACACCATATATTTT.

Only a few counts were recorded for this clonotype. In DNA, the CDR3 is TGTGCCAGCAGCTTGTCGAGGGTTCGCTTTAACTATGGCTACACCTTC. It specifies CASSLSRVRFNYGYTF. V and J are TRBV5-6 and TRBJ1-2; D not resolved. Trimming took 1 base from V and 1 from J, leaving 14 bases between them. The CDR3 is made up of 16 amino acids. From germline, CDR1 is SGHDT and CDR2 YYEEEE.

V usage is TRBV7-2 and J usage is TRBJ2-3, with 7 bases fitting TRBD1. There are 16 residues in the CDR3. CDR1 and CDR2 from the germline V gene are SGHTA and FQGNSA. Germline trimming cut 5 bases from V and 1 base from J; bases unmatched to any gene: 9. The CDR3 coding sequence is TGTGCCAGCAGCCGAAAACGACAGGGCCGCACAGATACGCAGTATTTT. Translated, it gives CASSRKRQGRTDTQYF. Supplemented by reference TRBV7-2 and TRBJ2-3, the full variable domain reads GAGVSQSPSNKVTEKGKDVELRCDPISGHTALYWYRQSLGQGLEFLIYFQGNSAPDKSGLPSDRFSAERTGGSVSTLTIQRTQQEDSAVYLCASSRKRQGRTDTQYFGPGTRLTVL.